The 9 T cell receptor beta chains in this list originate from one sample, sequenced in a study of blood T cells in healthy people across ages. A second PCR, run for roughly 7 to 12 cycles, used a sample-barcoded 5' primer plus a J-beta primer mix. TCRdb recomputed calls from the 5' RACE reads with MiXCR, one row per CDR3 protein. The sample includes about 650,000 distinct CDR3 sequences, under 65% seen only once; the top ten take about 13%. Sequencing was performed on blood. These receptors came from a woman over 75 in good health.

The chain has TRBV4-2 and TRBJ1-2; 7 bases line up with TRBD1. Germline loops: CDR1 LGHNA, CDR2 YNFKEQ. V shed 0 bases, J shed 0 bases, and the junction held 13 bases outside the gene matches. The CDR3 is 19 amino acids. CDR3 in amino acids: CASSQDPGQGVSSNYGYTF. CDR3 sequence (DNA): TGTGCCAGCAGCCAAGATCCGGGGCAGGGGGTCTCATCTAACTATGGCTACACCTTC.

The V call is TRBV7-3, the J call TRBJ2-2; 7 bases match TRBD1. Germline trimming cut 5 bases from V and 6 bases from J; bases unmatched to any gene: 9. Germline V CDR1 and CDR2: SGHTA, FQGTGA. This CDR3 contains 15 residues. The CDR3 loop reads CASSHRGGSAGELFF. The CDR3, as DNA: TGTGCCAGCAGCCACAGGGGTGGAAGCGCCGGGGAGCTGTTTTTT.

As for this clonotype: A much more abundant neighbour one base away suggests this may be a read error. This chain uses TRBV7-2 with TRBJ2-5, with TRBD1 as a possible D gene (6 bases). Trimming took 3 bases from V and 11 from J, leaving 13 bases between them. There are 12 residues in the CDR3. CDR1 is SGHTA and CDR2 is FQGNSA in the germline V gene. The DNA for the CDR3 is TGTGCCAGCAGCTTCCGGGACAAAGAGCAGTACTTC. This codes for CASSFRDKEQYF.

This clonotype was counted only a few times. The V and J genes are TRBV29-1 and TRBJ1-2; D perhaps matches TRBD1 (6 bases). Trimming stripped 6 bases from V and 6 bases from J, with 11 bases between. The CDR3 extends over 11 amino acids. CDR1 is SQVTM and CDR2 is ANQGSEA in the germline V gene. The CDR3 region is CSVYQGNGYTF. Here the CDR3 DNA reads TGCAGCGTGTACCAGGGGAATGGCTACACCTTC.

This clonotype was found many times. The rearrangement links TRBV20-1 to TRBJ2-7; 7 bases match TRBD2. This CDR3 is built from 14 residues. V dropped 7 bases and J dropped 2; count of bases not matched to a gene: 11. Per germline, CDR1 DFQATT and CDR2 SNEGSKA (reference sequence). The CDR3 coding sequence is TGCAGTGGGCGCCCGCCTAGCGGAACCTACGAGCAGTACTTC. Translation gives CSGRPPSGTYEQYF.

This clonotype was seen ten or more times. The chain joins TRBV10-3 to TRBJ1-2; the D gene is possibly TRBD1 (6 bases). This CDR3 is built from 14 residues. Germline loops: CDR1 ENHRY, CDR2 SYGVKD. Trimming took 7 bases from V and 8 from J, leaving 20 bases between them. The CDR3 nucleotides are TGTGCCATCATGAGGGGGACGGGCGAGAGAGGCTACACCTTC. This codes for CAIMRGTGERGYTF.

This clonotype was recorded many times. The CDR3 loop reads CASSFLGSGNYNEQFF. The CDR3 nucleotides are TGTGCCAGCAGCTTTCTGGGGAGTGGAAACTACAATGAGCAGTTCTTC. This chain joins TRBV5-6 and TRBJ2-1; possible D gene TRBD2, 5 bases. Germline assignment: CDR1 SGHDT and CDR2 YYEEEE. The CDR3 contains 16 residues. V lost 2 bases and J 3 bases, leaving 15 bases between the germline ends.

This clonotype was seen more than once but under ten times. J is TRBJ2-1 and V is TRBV29-1; 15 bases agree with TRBD2. The trim removed 4 bases at V and 7 bases at J, leaving 11 bases unmatched. Looked up from germline, CDR1 is SQVTM and CDR2 is ANQGSEA. The CDR3 runs 17 residues. CDR3 DNA sequence: TGCAGCGTTGCCGGACTAGCGGGAGGGAAGTACGTAAATGAGCAGTTCTTC. As protein: CSVAGLAGGKYVNEQFF.

This chain uses TRBV12-3 or TRBV12-4 with TRBJ2-5; TRBD2 is a possible D gene (6 bases). CDR3 length equals 15 residues. The V end was cut by 6 bases, the J end by 3 bases, with 17 bases between. This CDR3 reads CASSSRPEGEETQYF. Here the CDR3 DNA reads TGTGCCAGCAGCTCTCGCCCGGAGGGCGAAGAGACCCAGTACTTC.